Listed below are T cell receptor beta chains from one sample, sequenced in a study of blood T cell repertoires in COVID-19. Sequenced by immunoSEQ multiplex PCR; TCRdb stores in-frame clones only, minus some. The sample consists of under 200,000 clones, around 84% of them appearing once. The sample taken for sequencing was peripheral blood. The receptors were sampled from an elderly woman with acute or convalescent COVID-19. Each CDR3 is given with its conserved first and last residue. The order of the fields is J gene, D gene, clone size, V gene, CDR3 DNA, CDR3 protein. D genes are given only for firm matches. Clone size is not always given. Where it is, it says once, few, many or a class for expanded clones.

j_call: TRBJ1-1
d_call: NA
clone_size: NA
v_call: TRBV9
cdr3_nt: TGTGCCAGCAGCGTAGTCGCCTTTTCCGGGAGTGAAGCTTTCTTT
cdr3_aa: CASSVVAFSGSEAFF

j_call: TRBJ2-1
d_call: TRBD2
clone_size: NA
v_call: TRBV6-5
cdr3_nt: TGTGCCAGCAGCATCTTAGCGGGAGCGGCTGAGCAGTTCTTC
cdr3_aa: CASSILAGAAEQFF

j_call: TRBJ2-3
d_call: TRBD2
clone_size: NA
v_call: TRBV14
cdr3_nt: TGTGCCAGCAGCTTCTCTGTGGGACTAGCGGGAGTCGGCACAGATACGCAGTATTTT
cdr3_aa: CASSFSVGLAGVGTDTQYF

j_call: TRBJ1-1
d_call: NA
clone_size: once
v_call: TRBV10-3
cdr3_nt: TGTGCCATCAGTCGGACGGGAGAGGACACTGAAGCTTTCTTT
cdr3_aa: CAISRTGEDTEAFF

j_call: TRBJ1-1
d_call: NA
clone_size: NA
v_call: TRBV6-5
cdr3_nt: TGTGCCAGCAGTTACTCGGGCGTCAACACTGAAGCTTTCTTT
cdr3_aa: CASSYSGVNTEAFF

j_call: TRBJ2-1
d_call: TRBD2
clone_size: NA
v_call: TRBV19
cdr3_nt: TGTGCCAGTAGTTGGGGGGGTCACTACAATGAGCAGTTCTTC
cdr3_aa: CASSWGGHYNEQFF

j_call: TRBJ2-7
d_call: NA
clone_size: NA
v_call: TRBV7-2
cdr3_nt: TGTGCCAGCAGCTTAGAAGGGCCGAAAGGGAGCTACGAGCAGTACTTC
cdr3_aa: CASSLEGPKGSYEQYF

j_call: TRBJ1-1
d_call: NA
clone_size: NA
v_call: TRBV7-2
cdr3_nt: TGTGCCAGCAGCTTACGGTCGCTGAACACTGAAGCTTTCTTT
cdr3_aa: CASSLRSLNTEAFF

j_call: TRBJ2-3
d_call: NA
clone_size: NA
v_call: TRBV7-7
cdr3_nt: TGTGCTAGCACCTCCCGGGGGGCTAGCACAGATACGCAGTATTTT
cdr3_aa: CASTSRGASTDTQYF

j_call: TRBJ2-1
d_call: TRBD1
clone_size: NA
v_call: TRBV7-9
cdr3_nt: TGTGCCAGCAGAACAACGCCGGGACAGTACAATGAGCAGTTCTTC
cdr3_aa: CASRTTPGQYNEQFF

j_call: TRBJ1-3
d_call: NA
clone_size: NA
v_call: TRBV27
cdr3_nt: TGTGCCAGCAGTTCAAGGCCGGAGGGAAACACCATATATTTT
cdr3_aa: CASSSRPEGNTIYF

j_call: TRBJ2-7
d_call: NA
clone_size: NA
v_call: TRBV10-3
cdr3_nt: TGTGCCATCAGTGAGTCGATCGGGGACGAGCAGTACTTC
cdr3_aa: CAISESIGDEQYF

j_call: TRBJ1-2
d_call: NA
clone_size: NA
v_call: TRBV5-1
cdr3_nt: TGCGCCAGCAGCTTAAGGGGTGACTATGGCTACACCTTC
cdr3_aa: CASSLRGDYGYTF

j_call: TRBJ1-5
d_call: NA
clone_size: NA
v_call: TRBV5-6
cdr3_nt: TGTGCCAGCAGCTTGGAGCTAAGAGCTACTCGCAATCAGCCCCAGCATTTT
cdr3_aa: CASSLELRATRNQPQHF

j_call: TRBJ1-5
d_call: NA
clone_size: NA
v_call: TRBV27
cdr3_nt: TGTGCCAGCACGACGGGGGTAAATCAGCCCCAGCATTTT
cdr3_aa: CASTTGVNQPQHF

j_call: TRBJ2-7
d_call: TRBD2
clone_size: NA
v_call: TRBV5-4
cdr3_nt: TGTGCCAGCAGCTTGGGGGGTAGCGGGAGCCCTGACTACGAGCAGTACTTC
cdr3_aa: CASSLGGSGSPDYEQYF

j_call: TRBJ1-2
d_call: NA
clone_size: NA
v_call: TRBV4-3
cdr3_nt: TGCGCCAGCAGTTCCGGGGGGGCAGAATACTATGGCTACACCTTC
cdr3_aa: CASSSGGAEYYGYTF

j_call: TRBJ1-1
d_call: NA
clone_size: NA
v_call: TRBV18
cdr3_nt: TGTGCCAGCTCACCCAGAACAGGGCAGGACACTGAAGCTTTCTTT
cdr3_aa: CASSPRTGQDTEAFF

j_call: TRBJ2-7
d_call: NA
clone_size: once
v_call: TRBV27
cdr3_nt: TGTGCCAGCAGTTTAGGCCCTGGTACCTACGAGCAGTACTTC
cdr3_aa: CASSLGPGTYEQYF

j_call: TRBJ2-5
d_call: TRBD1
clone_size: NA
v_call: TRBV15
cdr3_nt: TGTGCCACCGCCGGGACAGGAAGACAAGAGACCCAGTACTTC
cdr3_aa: CATAGTGRQETQYF

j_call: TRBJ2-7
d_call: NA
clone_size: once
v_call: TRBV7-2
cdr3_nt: TGTGCCAGCAGCTCCTCCTGGACTGTCTCCTACGAGCAGTACTTC
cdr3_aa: CASSSSWTVSYEQYF

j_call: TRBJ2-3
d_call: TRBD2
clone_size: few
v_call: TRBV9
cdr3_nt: TGTGCCAGCAGTTTTAGCGGGAGGGGCACAGATACGCAGTATTTT
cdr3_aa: CASSFSGRGTDTQYF

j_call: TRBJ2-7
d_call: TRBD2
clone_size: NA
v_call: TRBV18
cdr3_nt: TGTGCCAGCTCACCGATACTAGCGGGAGTATCCGCCGAGCAGTACTTC
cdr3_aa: CASSPILAGVSAEQYF

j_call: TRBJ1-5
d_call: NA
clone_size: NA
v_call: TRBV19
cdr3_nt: TGTGCCAGTAGTAAACGACAGGAGAATAGCAATCAGCCCCAGCATTTT
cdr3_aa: CASSKRQENSNQPQHF

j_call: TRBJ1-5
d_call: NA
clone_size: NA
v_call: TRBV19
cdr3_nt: TGTGCCAGTAGCGGGGGAAGGCCCCGCAATCAGCCCCAGCATTTT
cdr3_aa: CASSGGRPRNQPQHF

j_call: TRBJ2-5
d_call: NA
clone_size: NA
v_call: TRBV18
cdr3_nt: TGTGCCAGCTCACCAATGGACAGCGCAGTGCACTTC
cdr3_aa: CASSPMDSAVHF

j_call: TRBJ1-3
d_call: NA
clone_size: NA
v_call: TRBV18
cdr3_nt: TGTGCCAGCTCACCGGGGGCGGCTCCCTCTGGAAACACCATATATTTT
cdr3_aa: CASSPGAAPSGNTIYF

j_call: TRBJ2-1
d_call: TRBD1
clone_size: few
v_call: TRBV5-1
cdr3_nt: TGCGCCAGCAGCTTGGCTGACAGGGGCTCCTACAATGAGCAGTTCTTC
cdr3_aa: CASSLADRGSYNEQFF

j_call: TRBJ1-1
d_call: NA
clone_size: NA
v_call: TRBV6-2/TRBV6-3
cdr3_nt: TGTGCCAGCAGCGGGCTTGCCCGTGAAGCTTTCTTT
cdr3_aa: CASSGLAREAFF

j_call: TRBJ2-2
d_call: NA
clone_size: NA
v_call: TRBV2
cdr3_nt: TGTGCCAGCAGTGCTTGGGCAACCGCGAACACCGGGGAGCTGTTTTTT
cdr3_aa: CASSAWATANTGELFF

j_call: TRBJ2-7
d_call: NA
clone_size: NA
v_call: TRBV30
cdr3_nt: TGTGCCTGGAGGGTAGATTTCGGGCAGTACTTC
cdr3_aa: CAWRVDFGQYF

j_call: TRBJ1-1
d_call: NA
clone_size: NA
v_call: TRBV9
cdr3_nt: TGTGCCAGCAGCACACAGGTGAACACTGAAGCTTTCTTT
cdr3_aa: CASSTQVNTEAFF

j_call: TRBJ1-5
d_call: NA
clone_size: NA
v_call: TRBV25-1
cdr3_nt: TGTGCCAGCAGTGAATCAGGTAGTGCAGGAGGACAGCCCCAGCATTTT
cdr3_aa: CASSESGSAGGQPQHF

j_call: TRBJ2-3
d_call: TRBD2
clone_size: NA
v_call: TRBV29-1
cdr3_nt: TGCAGCGTTGCGGGACTAGCGGGAGTCGTGGCAGATACGCAGTATTTT
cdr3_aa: CSVAGLAGVVADTQYF

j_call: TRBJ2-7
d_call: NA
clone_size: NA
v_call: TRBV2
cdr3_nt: TGTGCCAGCAGTGAGGAGGGGGGGTCCTACGAGCAGTACTTC
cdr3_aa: CASSEEGGSYEQYF

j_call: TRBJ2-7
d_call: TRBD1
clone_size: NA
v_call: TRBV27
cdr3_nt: TGTGCCAGCAGTACGGGGACAGGGAGTTCCTACGAGCAGTACTTC
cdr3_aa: CASSTGTGSSYEQYF

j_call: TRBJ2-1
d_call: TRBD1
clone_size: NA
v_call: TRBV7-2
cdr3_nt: TGTGCCAGCAGCTCCCAGGGGGCCCGGATATCCTCCCCAATGGAGCAGTTCTTC
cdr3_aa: CASSSQGARISSPMEQFF

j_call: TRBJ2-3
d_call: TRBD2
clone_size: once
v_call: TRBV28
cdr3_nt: TGTGCCGGTAGCGGGAGCACAGATACGCAGTATTTT
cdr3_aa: CAGSGSTDTQYF

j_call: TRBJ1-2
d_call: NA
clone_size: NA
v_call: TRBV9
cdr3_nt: TGTGCCAGCAGCCCGAGGGGGGGAGGTGGCTACACCTTC
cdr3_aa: CASSPRGGGGYTF

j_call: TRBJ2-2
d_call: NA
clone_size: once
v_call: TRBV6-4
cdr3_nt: TGTGCCAGCAGTTTATCCAGACTAGCCGGGGAGCTGTTTTTT
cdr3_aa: CASSLSRLAGELFF

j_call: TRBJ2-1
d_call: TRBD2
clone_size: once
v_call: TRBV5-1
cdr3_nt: TGCGCCAGCAGCTACTCCCCCCAGCGGGAGTACAATGAGCAGTTCTTC
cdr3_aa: CASSYSPQREYNEQFF

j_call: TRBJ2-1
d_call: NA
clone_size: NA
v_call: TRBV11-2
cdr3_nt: TGTGCCAGCAGAAGACCAGGTAGCTCCTACAATGAGCAGTTCTTC
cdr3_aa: CASRRPGSSYNEQFF

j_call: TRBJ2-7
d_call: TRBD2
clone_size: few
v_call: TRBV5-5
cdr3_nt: TGTGCCAGCAGCTGGGCCCGGGACTACTTAAGCTCCTACGAGCAGTACTTC
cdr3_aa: CASSWARDYLSSYEQYF

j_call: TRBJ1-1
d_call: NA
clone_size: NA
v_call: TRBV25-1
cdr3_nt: TGTGCCAGCAGTGAACGACACCCTGTTGTGGCTTTCTTT
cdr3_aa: CASSERHPVVAFF

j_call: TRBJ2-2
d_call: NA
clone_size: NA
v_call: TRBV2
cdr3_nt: TGTGCCAGCAGCCCCGACAGGAAGATACCCGGGGAGCTGTTTTTT
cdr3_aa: CASSPDRKIPGELFF

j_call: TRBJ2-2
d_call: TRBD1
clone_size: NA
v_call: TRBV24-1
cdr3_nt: TGTGCCACCGGATCAGGGGGTACTACCGGGGAGCTGTTTTTT
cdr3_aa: CATGSGGTTGELFF

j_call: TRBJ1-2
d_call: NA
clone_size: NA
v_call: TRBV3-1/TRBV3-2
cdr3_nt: TGTGCCAGCAGCCAAGGTTACGGGGAACGCAAGAGATCCTATGGCTACACCTTC
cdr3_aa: CASSQGYGERKRSYGYTF